Presented here are 22 T cell receptor beta chains from one specimen sequenced in a study of blood T cell repertoires in COVID-19. The data were produced by immunoSEQ multiplex PCR, yet TCRdb's version contains in-frame clones alone and is incomplete. The sample lists some 73,000 clones; around nine tenths were seen once. The sample was peripheral blood. Receptor source: a woman aged 60-75 years with acute or convalescent COVID-19.

The chain uses TRBV29-1 and TRBJ1-2; no clear D gene. The CDR3 is made up of 15 amino acids. Per germline, CDR1 SQVTM and CDR2 ANQGSEA. Trimming cost V 6 bases and J 1 base, with 18 bases left between them. This CDR3 reads CSVSPGLTGNYGYTF. The DNA of the CDR3 is TGCAGCGTCTCCCCTGGACTGACCGGTAACTATGGCTACACCTTC. The variable domain in full, with the rest retrieved from reference TRBV29-1 and TRBJ1-2, is SAVISQKPSRDICQRGTSLTIQCQVDSQVTMMFWYRQQPGQSLTLIATANQGSEATYESGFVIDKFPISRPNLTFSTLTVSNMSPEDSSIYLCSVSPGLTGNYGYTFGSGTRLTVV.

The V call is TRBV28, the J call TRBJ2-3, with 7 bases matching TRBD2. The ends lost 3 bases at V and 2 bases at J; junction bases unmatched: 8. Per the germline V gene, CDR1 is MDHEN and CDR2 is SYDVKM. There are 16 residues in the CDR3. CDR3 protein: CASSFPPGLNTDTQYF. In nucleotides, the CDR3 is TGTGCCAGCAGTTTCCCGCCGGGACTAAACACAGATACGCAGTATTTT.

The rearrangement uses TRBV5-4 and TRBJ2-5, with TRBD2 identical over 9 bases. This CDR3 is 14 amino acids long. V was pared by 5 bases and J by 2 bases, with 4 bases of the junction left unmatched. The germline V gene has CDR1 SGHNT and CDR2 YYREEE (reference sequence). CDR3 DNA: TGTGCCAGCAGTAGACTAGCGGAACAAGAGACCCAGTACTTC. It encodes CASSRLAEQETQYF. Together with reference TRBV5-4 and TRBJ2-5, the CDR3 gives the full variable domain: ETGVTQSPTHLIKTRGQQVTLRCSSQSGHNTVSWYQQALGQGPQFIFQYYREEENGRGNFPPRFSGLQFPNYSSELNVNALELDDSALYLCASSRLAEQETQYFGPGTRLLVL.

J is TRBJ2-1 and V is TRBV3-1 (or the pseudogene TRBV3-2), with D possibly matching TRBD2 (5 bases). V was shortened by 0 bases and J by 7 bases, with 10 bases between the two germline ends. Germline CDR1 is LGHDT and CDR2 is YNNKEL (reference sequence). The CDR3 contains 14 residues. The CDR3 region is CASSQDSRRNEQFF. CDR3 nucleotides: TGTGCCAGCAGCCAAGATAGCAGGAGGAATGAGCAGTTCTTC.

The chain joins TRBV27 to TRBJ2-7; the D gene is possibly TRBD2 (5 bases). The CDR3 runs 13 residues. Looked up from germline, CDR1 is MNHEY and CDR2 is SMNVEV (reference sequence). The V end lost 5 bases, the J end lost 4 bases, and 12 bases lay between the germline ends. This chain's CDR3 is CASSRASGYEQYF. CDR3 sequence (DNA): TGTGCCAGCAGTCGGGCCAGCGGATACGAGCAGTACTTC.

The V and J genes are TRBV7-6 and TRBJ2-1; 7 bases map to TRBD2. The length of the CDR3 is 15 residues. V shed 8 bases, J shed 4 bases, and the junction held 11 bases outside the gene matches. Germline V gene sequence: CDR1 SGHVS, CDR2 FNYEAQ. CDR3 region: CASAPSGGGYNEQFF. CDR3 DNA: TGTGCCAGCGCACCTAGCGGTGGGGGGTACAATGAGCAGTTCTTC. The full variable domain, with the rest looked up from reference TRBV7-6 and TRBJ2-1, is GAGVSQSPRYKVTKRGQDVALRCDPISGHVSLYWYRQALGQGPEFLTYFNYEAQQDKSGLPNDRFSAERPEGSISTLTIQRTEQRDSAMYRCASAPSGGGYNEQFFGPGTRLTVL.

The chain carries TRBV13 and TRBJ2-7, with D unresolved. V was pared by 0 bases and J by 1 base, with 10 bases between. The CDR3 totals 15 residues. CDR1 is PRHDT, CDR2 FYEKMQ, per germline (reference sequence). CDR3 sequence (DNA): TGTGCCAGCAGCTTAGGTCTTCCGGGTTCCTACGAGCAGTACTTC. Translated, it gives CASSLGLPGSYEQYF.

J is TRBJ1-5 and V is TRBV19; 12 bases map to TRBD1. CDR1 and CDR2 from the germline V gene are LNHDA and SQIVND (reference sequence). Trimming took 4 bases from V and 5 from J; bases not matched to a gene: 9. This CDR3 has 17 amino acids. Here the CDR3 reads CASSSLFGTGGYQPQHF. CDR3 in DNA: TGTGCCAGTAGTAGTCTTTTTGGGACAGGGGGCTATCAGCCCCAGCATTTT.

The rearrangement joins TRBV19 to TRBJ2-7; D gene uncertain. CDR1 LNHDA and CDR2 SQIVND come from the germline V gene (reference sequence). The length of the CDR3 is 15 residues. V was trimmed by 3 bases and J by 6 bases, leaving 18 bases between them. The CDR3 reads CASSITLAERGEQYF. Written as DNA, the CDR3 is TGTGCCAGTAGTATCACCCTCGCAGAAAGAGGCGAGCAGTACTTC. The whole variable domain, remainder taken from reference TRBV19 and TRBJ2-7, is DGGITQSPKYLFRKEGQNVTLSCEQNLNHDAMYWYRQDPGQGLRLIYYSQIVNDFQKGDIAEGYSVSREKKESFPLTVTSAQKNPTAFYLCASSITLAERGEQYFGPGTRLTVT.

This chain connects TRBV19 to TRBJ2-5; a possible D gene is TRBD1 (5 bases). The CDR3 contains 14 residues. Germline V CDR1 and CDR2: LNHDA, SQIVND (reference sequence). Trimming left V 4 bases short and J 5 bases short, with 14 bases between. The chain's CDR3 is CASSSQDKVETQYF. Written as DNA, the CDR3 is TGTGCCAGTAGTAGCCAGGACAAAGTGGAGACCCAGTACTTC.

The chain is built from TRBV27 and TRBJ2-2; tentatively, D is TRBD2 (5 bases). CDR3 length: 12 amino acids. Trimming cost V 8 bases and J 7 bases, with 11 bases left between them. Germline CDR1 is MNHEY and CDR2 is SMNVEV (reference sequence). The CDR3 loop is CASSPGYGELFF. The CDR3 coding sequence is TGTGCCAGCTCTCCGGGGTACGGGGAGCTGTTTTTT.

This clone has just one count. CDR3 bases: TGTGCCACCCGACAGGGACCCCAAGAGACCCAGTACTTC. Translating it yields CATRQGPQETQYF. This chain connects TRBV10-3 to TRBJ2-5, with 7 bases matching TRBD1. V shed 10 bases and J 1 base; nucleotides not matched to a gene: 6. The CDR3 length is 13 residues. Per germline, CDR1 ENHRY and CDR2 SYGVKD.

The gene calls are TRBV9 and TRBJ1-1; weak D call: TRBD1 (5 bases). Trimming pared 4 bases from V and 5 bases from J, leaving 9 bases between. This CDR3 is built from 12 residues. The germline V gene encodes CDR1 SGDLS and CDR2 YYNGEE. The CDR3 loop is CASSMGGTEAFF. The CDR3 nucleotides are TGTGCCAGCAGCATGGGGGGGACTGAAGCTTTCTTT.

V is TRBV5-1 and J is TRBJ2-1; TRBD2 agrees at 11 bases. The CDR3 has 17 amino acids. With V trimmed by 2 bases and J by 5 bases, 9 bases remained unmatched. Germline lookup yields CDR1 SGHRS and CDR2 YFSETQ. The DNA of the CDR3 is TGCGCCAGCAGCTTATCTAGCGGGGGGATCCTAAACAATGAGCAGTTCTTC. Residues: CASSLSSGGILNNEQFF.

This chain joins TRBV4-2 and TRBJ2-3, with a possible D match to TRBD2 (5 bases). V lost 1 base and J 2 bases, leaving 22 bases between the germline ends. The germline V gene has CDR1 LGHNA and CDR2 YNFKEQ. The CDR3 has 19 amino acids. CDR3 region: CASSQGLAVATRPTDTQYF. CDR3 DNA: TGTGCCAGCAGCCAAGGTCTAGCAGTAGCAACGCGACCCACAGATACGCAGTATTTT.

The J gene is TRBJ1-1, the V gene TRBV5-5; a weak D match, TRBD1 (5 bases). Trimming took off 3 bases at V and 3 bases at J, with 18 bases between the two ends. The CDR3 is made up of 16 amino acids. Per germline, CDR1 SGHKS and CDR2 YYEKEE (reference sequence). DNA for the CDR3: TGTGCCAGCAGCTCCCTCACAGGCGGAAAGGACACTGAAGCTTTCTTT. This encodes CASSSLTGGKDTEAFF.

The gene calls are TRBV7-9 and TRBJ2-7, with D unclear. CDR1 and CDR2 from the germline V gene are SEHNR and FQNEAQ (reference sequence). The CDR3 consists of 14 residues. Trimming pared 4 bases from V and 6 bases from J, leaving 16 bases between. CDR3 coding DNA: TGTGCCAGCAGCTCCTACCTCGATAGTTCCGAGCAGTACTTC. Its protein product is CASSSYLDSSEQYF.

The chain uses TRBV9 and TRBJ2-1; D might be TRBD1 (6 bases). Trimming removed 0 bases at V and 7 bases at J, with 8 bases between. CDR1 is SGDLS, CDR2 YYNGEE, per germline. This CDR3 is built from 13 residues. The CDR3 DNA reads as TGTGCCAGCAGCGTAGACAGGGCAAATGAGCAGTTCTTC. It translates to CASSVDRANEQFF.

The rearrangement uses TRBV2 and TRBJ2-7; 7 nucleotides match TRBD1. The CDR3 covers 13 residues. V was pared by 5 bases and J by 5 bases, with 6 bases of the junction left unmatched. Germline V gene lookup returns CDR1 SNHLY and CDR2 FYNNEI. In DNA form, the CDR3 reads TGTGCCAGCAGTCGAACAGGGGCCAACGAGCAGTACTTC. Encoded protein: CASSRTGANEQYF.

A few counts support this clone. This sequence joins TRBV7-2 and TRBJ1-1; D is possibly TRBD1 (5 bases). The germline gives CDR1 SGHTA, CDR2 FQGNSA. V was shortened by 2 bases and J by 1 base, with 14 bases between the two germline ends. The length of the CDR3 is 16 residues. This chain's CDR3 is CASSLFPVQENTEAFF. CDR3 sequence (DNA): TGTGCCAGCAGCTTATTCCCGGTACAGGAGAACACTGAAGCTTTCTTT.

The rearrangement joins TRBV5-1 to TRBJ2-7; D is possibly TRBD1 or TRBD2 (7 bases each). The CDR3 is made up of 14 amino acids. Per germline, CDR1 SGHRS and CDR2 YFSETQ. Trimming left V 4 bases short and J 6 bases short, with 17 bases between. CDR3 sequence (DNA): TGCGCCAGCAGCGTGGGACAGCCGGGGGGCGAGCAGTACTTC. Protein product: CASSVGQPGGEQYF.

This clone was counted only a few times. For the CDR3, the DNA is TGTGCCAGCAGCTTGGAGACTAGCAGGGCCGATGAGCAGTTCTTC. Translation: CASSLETSRADEQFF. The V gene is TRBV7-2, the J gene TRBJ2-1, with 7 nucleotides matching TRBD2. Looked up from germline, CDR1 is SGHTA and CDR2 is FQGNSA. This CDR3 has 15 amino acids. The V gene end was trimmed by 3 bases and the J gene end by 8 bases; junction bases not matched to a gene: 10.